This paragraph reports one TCR beta chain. Its antigen is not identified. This entry is derived from a study of T cells after yellow fever vaccination. Findings and limits, study-wide: A weaker secondary response peaked on day 5, the primary on day 15.

CDR1 LNHNV and CDR2 YYDKDF come from the germline V gene (reference sequence). V lost 0 bases and J 6 bases, leaving 18 bases between the germline ends. This CDR3 contains 16 residues. TCRdb reprocessed the 5' RACE reads via MiXCR and lists one record per CDR3 protein. Here the sample spans 620,000 or so distinct CDR3 sequences, roughly a sixth being singletons. The sequence came from a man aged 18 to 29 who received the YFV17D yellow fever vaccine. This chain uses TRBV15 with TRBJ2-7; D perhaps matches TRBD2 (6 bases). The sample in question was PBMCs, obtained 5 to 6 days after the first yellow fever vaccination. CDR3 sequence: CATSRDPREPSREQYF. DNA for the CDR3: TGTGCCACCAGCAGAGATCCTCGGGAGCCCTCACGCGAGCAGTACTTC.